These T cell receptor beta chains were read from a single sample in a study of shared clonotypes between healthy human individuals. The repertoire was sequenced with immunoSEQ multiplex PCR; TCRdb's copy has only in-frame clones and lacks some. The table includes millions of clones, more than 80% detected once. Sequencing used naive CD4+ T cells from PBMCs. Receptors originate from a young man in good health. Some clones in this sample may be carry-over from other donors' samples. Both conserved end residues are part of each CDR3. Fields, in order: J gene, D gene, V gene, clone size, CDR3 DNA, CDR3 protein. The D gene is left open where the match is weak. Clone size is given for some rows only: seen once, a few or many times, or a class if the clone is expanded.

TRBJ2-7 TRBD2 TRBV6-6 once TGTGCCAGCAGGCATCCGGGACTAGCGGGGGGTTTTGAGCAGTACTTC CASRHPGLAGGFEQYF
TRBJ1-2 TRBD1 TRBV10-3 NA TGTGCCATCAGGCCCGACAGGGAGGATGGCTACACCTTC CAIRPDREDGYTF
TRBJ2-7 NA TRBV28 NA TGTGCCAGCAGTTCACAGGGATTTTTGCCTGAAGACCACGAGCAGTACTTC CASSSQGFLPEDHEQYF
TRBJ2-1 TRBD2 TRBV9 NA TGTGCCAGCAGCGTAGCTCTAGCGGGTTACAATGAGCAGTTCTTC CASSVALAGYNEQFF
TRBJ2-3 TRBD2 TRBV5-1 NA TGCGCCAGCAGCATACAGACTAGCGGAGTGGGGGCAGATACGCAGTATTTT CASSIQTSGVGADTQYF
TRBJ2-5 TRBD2 TRBV29-1 NA TGCAGCGTGACGGCCTTTACTAGCGGGAGGGCCGGGGAGCAGTACTTC CSVTAFTSGRAGEQYF
TRBJ2-1 NA TRBV15 NA TGTGCCACCAGCAGGGTCTACAATGAGCAGTTCTTC CATSRVYNEQFF
TRBJ2-2 NA TRBV27 NA TGTGCCAGCAGTTTATTTAGAGACAGCGAGCTGTTTTTT CASSLFRDSELFF
TRBJ1-2 NA TRBV18 NA TGTGCCAGCTCACCTGGGCAGACACTCAACTATGGCTACACCTTC CASSPGQTLNYGYTF
TRBJ2-5 TRBD2 TRBV25-1 NA TGTGCCAGCAGTTCGCTACTAGCGGCCAACCAAGAGACCCAGTACTTC CASSSLLAANQETQYF
TRBJ1-1 TRBD1 TRBV7-9 NA TGTGCCAGCAGCTCCGGACAGGGGGACACTGAAGCTTTCTTT CASSSGQGDTEAFF
TRBJ2-1 TRBD2 TRBV27 once TGTGCCAGCAAACTAGCGGAGTCCTACAATGAGCAGTTCTTC CASKLAESYNEQFF
TRBJ1-5 TRBD1 TRBV19 few TGTGCCAGTAAGGGACAGGGGGATCAGCCCCAGCATTTT CASKGQGDQPQHF
TRBJ2-6 TRBD1 TRBV4-2 once TGTGCCAGCAGCACAAGTGTTACAGGGGCTCTGGGTGGGGCCAACGTCCTGACTTTC CASSTSVTGALGGANVLTF
TRBJ1-1 NA TRBV19 NA TGTGCCTCATTGGCAGAGATGAACACTGAAGCTTTCTTT CASLAEMNTEAFF
TRBJ2-5 NA TRBV7-3 once TGTGCCAGCAGCCCATCGGTCGGGGTTACTGAGACCCAGTACTTC CASSPSVGVTETQYF
TRBJ2-1 TRBD2 TRBV29-1 NA TGCAGCGTTGAGGTCGCTAGCGGGAGGAGGGATGAGCAGTTCTTC CSVEVASGRRDEQFF
TRBJ1-5 NA TRBV6-5 few TGTGCCAGCAGTTACTCGAGAGGTCAGCCCCAGCATTTT CASSYSRGQPQHF
TRBJ2-7 NA TRBV11-2 NA TGTGCCAGCAGCTTAGTTCCCACTAGTTTCGAGCAGTACTTC CASSLVPTSFEQYF
TRBJ2-7 NA TRBV6-1 NA TGTGCCATTTCTCTAGCCGCAGTCTACGAGCAGTACTTC CAISLAAVYEQYF
TRBJ2-5 NA TRBV7-9 NA TGTGCCAGCAGCTTAGGCCCGGAGGGCCAGGAGACCCAGTACTTC CASSLGPEGQETQYF
TRBJ2-5 NA TRBV6-1 once TGTGCCAGCAGTTCGGACCGAGGGGAGACCCAGTACTTC CASSSDRGETQYF
TRBJ2-1 NA TRBV7-2 NA TGTGCCAGCAGCGCAACCGGGACCTACAATGAGCAGTTCTTC CASSATGTYNEQFF
TRBJ1-2 NA TRBV2 NA TGTGCCAGCATGTCGGAGGGGGACGGCTACACCTTC CASMSEGDGYTF
TRBJ1-2 NA TRBV25-1 NA TGTGCCAGCAGCAAGACAGACCGTTTAGACTATGGCTACACCTTC CASSKTDRLDYGYTF
TRBJ2-3 NA TRBV2 NA TGTGCCAGCACCGACTCCAAGGTCATCACGGCAGATACGCAGTATTTT CASTDSKVITADTQYF
TRBJ2-3 NA TRBV6-1 NA TGTGCCAGCAGCCGCGACAGGCCAAGCACAGATACGCAGTATTTT CASSRDRPSTDTQYF
TRBJ2-7 NA TRBV15 NA TGTGCCACCAGCAGAGAGCTTTCCGTCGCATACGAGCAGTACTTC CATSRELSVAYEQYF
TRBJ2-5 TRBD1 TRBV18 NA TGTGCCAGCTCACCGGAGCAGGGGGCCCAAGAGACCCAGTACTTC CASSPEQGAQETQYF
TRBJ2-7 NA TRBV7-6 NA TGTGCCAGCAGCTCCAGGCCACGGGATTCTGGGGAGCAGTACTTC CASSSRPRDSGEQYF
TRBJ2-2 NA TRBV7-9 NA TGTGCCAGCAGCTCCGGACTACTCGGAGGGACCGGGGAGCTGTTTTTT CASSSGLLGGTGELFF
TRBJ2-3 NA TRBV5-1 once TGCGCCAGCAGCTTGGGGGGAGAGAGCACAGATACGCAGTATTTT CASSLGGESTDTQYF
TRBJ2-1 NA TRBV11-2 NA TGTGCCAGCAGCTTAGATTTGGGCGAGCAGTTCTTC CASSLDLGEQFF
TRBJ2-1 TRBD2 TRBV4-3 NA TGCGCCAGCAGCCAAGATTTTGGTCGGACTAGCGGAGCTAGCTCCTACAATGAGCAGTTCTTC CASSQDFGRTSGASSYNEQFF
TRBJ1-1 NA TRBV7-2 NA TGTGCCAGCAGTTTGACCCGAGCGAACACTGAAGCTTTCTTT CASSLTRANTEAFF
TRBJ2-7 NA TRBV7-2 NA TGTGCCAGCAGCTTAGAGACAGGCCTCTACGAGCAGTACTTC CASSLETGLYEQYF
TRBJ1-4 NA TRBV6-1 NA TGTGCCAGCAGTGTGGGGGTGATTGGGGAAAAACTGTTTTTT CASSVGVIGEKLFF
TRBJ1-1 NA TRBV18 NA TGTGCCAGCTCCCTTGGACAAGGGAACACTGAAGCTTTCTTT CASSLGQGNTEAFF
TRBJ2-5 NA TRBV2 NA TGTGCCAGCAGTGTCGCTTGGGAGGGGGAAGAGACCCAGTACTTC CASSVAWEGEETQYF
TRBJ2-3 TRBD2 TRBV6-6 NA TGTGCCAGCAGACAACCCGCGGGGGGGTCCCTGGATACGCAGTATTTT CASRQPAGGSLDTQYF